Below are 2 T cell receptor beta chains sequenced from a single sample in a study of cytomegalovirus exposure and HLA in healthy donors. Amplification used 60 Vbeta primers and 13 Jbeta primers. Repertoires were generated with immunoSEQ multiplex PCR, while TCRdb's copy carries only in-frame clones and drops some. The sample gives about 160,000 clones, around 74% of which show up once; around 1.5% is in the top ten. Sequenced: PBMCs. The receptors originated from a woman aged 30 to 39 in good health and CMV-seronegative.

The chain recombines TRBV28 with TRBJ1-5, with D perhaps TRBD1 (5 bases). This CDR3 is 15 amino acids long. Trimming removed 6 bases at V and 3 bases at J, with 15 bases between. Germline lookup yields CDR1 MDHEN and CDR2 SYDVKM. The CDR3: CASSQGLTSNQPQHF. The CDR3 DNA reads as TGTGCCAGCAGCCAGGGCTTAACCTCCAATCAGCCCCAGCATTTT.

CDR3 sequence: CASSRGQGSQPQHF. The CDR3 DNA reads TGTGCCAGCTCCCGTGGACAGGGGAGTCAGCCCCAGCATTTT. The chain uses TRBV18 and TRBJ1-5, with 9 positions matching TRBD1. V gave up 6 bases and J gave up 6 bases; unmatched junction bases: 6. Germline CDR1 KGHSH, CDR2 LQKENI. This CDR3 is 14 amino acids long.